The table lists the clone carrying this T cell receptor beta chain with many counts. TCR beta CDR3 sequences were amplified from RNA transcripts. First-round RT-PCR of the TCR CDR3 relied on the HTBI primer set. TCRdb analysed the multiplex PCR reads with MiXCR anew, one entry per CDR3 protein. The sample lists some 350,000 distinct CDR3 sequences, 15% to 18% occurring once. This specimen belongs to a study of T cells in Graves' hyperthyroidism and ophthalmopathy. Deletions cut 5 bases from V and 2 bases from J, with 5 bases between. The CDR3 consists of 12 residues. The sample comprised blood. This TCR was sampled from a woman aged 18-30 years with Graves' hyperthyroidism that later progressed to Graves' ophthalmopathy. J is TRBJ2-3 and V is TRBV12-3 or TRBV12-4; the D is unclear. The CDR3, as DNA: TGTGCCAGCAGTCCGAACACAGATACGCAGTATTTT. It yields the protein CASSPNTDTQYF.